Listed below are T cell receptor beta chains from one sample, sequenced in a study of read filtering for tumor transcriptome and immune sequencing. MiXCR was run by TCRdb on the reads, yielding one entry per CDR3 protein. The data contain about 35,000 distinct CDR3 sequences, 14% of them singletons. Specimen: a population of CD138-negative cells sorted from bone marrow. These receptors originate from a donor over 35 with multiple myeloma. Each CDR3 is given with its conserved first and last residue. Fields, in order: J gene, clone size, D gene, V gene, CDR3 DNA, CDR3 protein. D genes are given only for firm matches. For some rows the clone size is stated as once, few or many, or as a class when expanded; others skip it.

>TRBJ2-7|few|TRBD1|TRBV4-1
TGCGCCAGCAGCCGCGGCGACAGGGGCTACGAGCAGTACTTC
CASSRGDRGYEQYF
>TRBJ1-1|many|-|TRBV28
TGTGCCAGCAGTTTCTCAGGGGTGATGTTTCCTGAAGCTTTCTTT
CASSFSGVMFPEAFF
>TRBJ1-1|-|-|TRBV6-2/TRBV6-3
TGTGCCAGCAGGTCGGGGAACACTGAAGCTTTCTTT
CASRSGNTEAFF
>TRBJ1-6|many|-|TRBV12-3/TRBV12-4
TGTGCCAGCAGTTTAGGGACGGCCTATAATTCACCCCTCCACTTT
CASSLGTAYNSPLHF
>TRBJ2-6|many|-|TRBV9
TGTGCCAGCAGCCTAGGATGGGCTGGGGCCAACGTCCTGACTTTC
CASSLGWAGANVLTF
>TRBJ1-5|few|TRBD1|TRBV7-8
TGTGCCAGCAGCGAAGGGTCTGGACAGGGGGCGGACCGGCCCCAGCATTTT
CASSEGSGQGADRPQHF
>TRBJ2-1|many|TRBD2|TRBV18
TGTGCCAGCTCACCCGGGACTAGCGTCTACAATGAGCAGTTCTTC
CASSPGTSVYNEQFF
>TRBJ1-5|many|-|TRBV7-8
TGTGCCAGCAGCGACCAGACGGGGGGCTCTCAGCCCCAGCATTTT
CASSDQTGGSQPQHF
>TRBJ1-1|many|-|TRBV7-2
TGTGCCAGCAGCTTATATATCGGTCCTTTAGAAGCTTTCTTT
CASSLYIGPLEAFF
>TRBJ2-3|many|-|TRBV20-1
TGCAGTGCTAGTGAGGTATCTGGCACAGATACGCAGTATTTT
CSASEVSGTDTQYF
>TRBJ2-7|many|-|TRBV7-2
TGTGCCAGCAGCTTAGTTAGGACACCCTACGAGCAGTACTTC
CASSLVRTPYEQYF